These 4 T cell receptor beta chains were all obtained from the same sample, sequenced in a study of a mutant IDH1 vaccine in newly diagnosed glioma. This sample's time point: week 23, last vaccination. Doses of 300 ug of mutant IDH1 20-mer peptide were given with topical imiquimod. Their recognized antigens are unknown. Libraries were prepared by immunoSEQ multiplex PCR; TCRdb keeps only in-frame clonotypes and omits some of them. The sample shows 70,000 to 95,000 clones, 85% of them seen only once. The sample in question was PBMCs, obtained from a glioma patient whose treatment included an IDH1 peptide vaccine. These receptor sequences come from a woman in her 50s with glioma.

The chain couples TRBV9 to TRBJ2-1, with 7 bases fitting TRBD2. The CDR3 is 15 residues long. The V gene's germline CDR1 is SGDLS and CDR2 YYNGEE. The V segment lost 3 bases and the J segment 0 bases; nucleotides outside the gene matches: 3. CDR3 residues: CASSAGEGSYNEQFF. The CDR3 bases are TGTGCCAGCAGCGCGGGGGAGGGCTCCTACAATGAGCAGTTCTTC. The entire variable domain, with the rest obtained from reference TRBV9 and TRBJ2-1, is as follows: DSGVTQTPKHLITATGQRVTLRCSPRSGDLSVYWYQQSLDQGLQFLIQYYNGEERAKGNILERFSAQQFPDLHSELNLSSLELGDSALYFCASSAGEGSYNEQFFGPGTRLTVL.

This chain joins TRBV11-2 and TRBJ2-7; weak D call: TRBD1 (6 bases). CDR3 size: 15 residues. Germline V gene lookup returns CDR1 SGHAT and CDR2 FQNNGV. Trimming shortened V by 2 bases and J by 4 bases, and 15 bases separated the two germline ends. The CDR3 region is CASSLSGASRYEQYF. CDR3 DNA: TGTGCCAGCAGCTTATCAGGGGCTAGTCGTTACGAGCAGTACTTC. Variable domain in full (rest from reference TRBV11-2 and TRBJ2-7): EAGVAQSPRYKIIEKRQSVAFWCNPISGHATLYWYQQILGQGPKLLIQFQNNGVVDDSQLPKDRFSAERLKGVDSTLKIQPAKLEDSAVYLCASSLSGASRYEQYFGPGTRLTVT.

The rearrangement joins TRBV5-1 to TRBJ2-3; a possible D gene is TRBD2 (6 bases). V was trimmed by 2 bases and J by 11 bases, leaving 18 bases between them. The CDR3 is made up of 14 amino acids. Per germline, CDR1 SGHRS and CDR2 YFSETQ. The CDR3 here is CASSFGTGGWEQYF. CDR3 sequence (DNA): TGCGCCAGCAGCTTCGGGACTGGGGGTTGGGAGCAGTATTTT.

This sequence joins TRBV7-9 and TRBJ2-7; D remains unclear. This CDR3 has 12 residues. The V and J ends lost 1 base and 5 bases respectively, with 6 bases between them. Germline-derived CDR1 and CDR2 are SEHNR and FQNEAQ (reference sequence). The CDR3 is CASSLVANEQYF. CDR3 nucleotide sequence: TGTGCCAGCAGCTTAGTTGCTAACGAGCAGTACTTC.